These 21 T cell receptor beta chains were all obtained from the same sample, sequenced in a study of blood T cell repertoires in COVID-19. Produced via immunoSEQ multiplex PCR; TCRdb's table is partial and in-frame only. The data show around 380,000 clones, around 84% seen once. The sample taken for sequencing was peripheral blood. The receptors stem from a human donor with acute or convalescent COVID-19. The donor label of this sample is uncertain.

There are many counts of this clone. The rearrangement links TRBV3-1 (or the pseudogene TRBV3-2) to TRBJ1-4; D possibly corresponds to TRBD1 (5 bases). Germline V CDR1 and CDR2: LGHDT, YNNKEL (reference sequence). CDR3 length: 15 residues. Trimming took 2 bases from V and 0 from J, leaving 7 bases between them. CDR3 sequence: CASSQPRATNEKLFF. The CDR3 DNA reads as TGTGCCAGCAGCCAACCCAGGGCAACTAATGAAAAACTGTTTTTT.

This chain connects TRBV28 to TRBJ1-4; 7 bases are a match to TRBD1. Trimming cost V 8 bases and J 8 bases; bases outside gene matches: 8. Germline V gives CDR1 MDHEN, CDR2 SYDVKM. The CDR3 spans 13 residues. CDR3 sequence: CASQEGAYEKLFF. The CDR3 coding sequence is TGTGCCAGCCAGGAGGGGGCCTACGAAAAACTGTTTTTT.

The gene calls are TRBV16 and TRBJ1-1; unclear D gene. The V gene's germline CDR1 is KGHSY and CDR2 FQNENV. The length of the CDR3 is 13 residues. Trimming removed 5 bases from V and 1 base from J, with 8 bases in between. The CDR3 loop is CASSSNTNTEAFF. The CDR3 DNA follows: TGTGCCAGCAGCTCGAACACGAACACTGAAGCTTTCTTT.

The gene calls are TRBV5-1 and TRBJ1-1, with D possibly matching TRBD1 (5 bases). Germline assignment: CDR1 SGHRS and CDR2 YFSETQ. CDR3 length: 15 amino acids. The V end was cut by 4 bases, the J end by 1 base, with 14 bases between. CDR3 loop: CASSPTRGANTEAFF. As DNA, the CDR3 is TGCGCCAGCAGCCCAACACGCGGGGCGAACACTGAAGCTTTCTTT. Full variable domain (rest looked up from reference TRBV5-1 and TRBJ1-1): KAGVTQTPRYLIKTRGQQVTLSCSPISGHRSVSWYQQTPGQGLQFLFEYFSETQRNKGNFPGRFSGRQFSNSRSEMNVSTLELGDSALYLCASSPTRGANTEAFFGQGTRLTVV.

The CDR3 DNA is TGTGCCTGGAGTTCGGGGAGATACACTGAAGCTTTCTTT. Its translation is CAWSSGRYTEAFF. The chain carries TRBV30 and TRBJ1-1; D is ambiguous. With 2 bases removed from V and 3 bases from J, the gap between germline ends came to 10 bases. This CDR3 has 13 residues. Germline V gene sequence: CDR1 GTSNPN, CDR2 SVGIG (reference sequence).

This chain connects TRBV5-4 to TRBJ1-6; weak D call: TRBD1 (6 bases). The CDR3 runs 13 residues. Germline V lookup: CDR1 SGHNT, CDR2 YYREEE (reference sequence). V shed 0 bases and J shed 13 bases, with 11 bases lying between them. CDR3 bases: TGTGCCAGCAGCTTGGGGACAGCTGGGCCCCTCCACTTT. This encodes CASSLGTAGPLHF.

This clone showed up just a few times. The chain uses TRBV27 and TRBJ2-7, with TRBD2 matching over 8 bases. The CDR3 contains 14 residues. V lost 4 bases, J lost 3 bases, and 5 bases stayed unmatched. Germline lookup yields CDR1 MNHEY and CDR2 SMNVEV (reference sequence). This CDR3 reads CASSSPGGSYEQYF. CDR3 sequence (DNA): TGTGCCAGCAGTTCCCCGGGGGGGAGCTACGAGCAGTACTTC.

This clone was observed a handful of times. This chain uses TRBV5-1 with TRBJ1-2, with TRBD1 matching 8 bases. The CDR3 covers 14 residues. In germline, CDR1 is SGHRS, CDR2 YFSETQ. V trimming: 4 bases; J trimming: 5 bases; junction bases outside the gene matches: 7. CDR3 sequence reads: CASSGATGDYGYTF. In nucleotides, the CDR3 is TGCGCCAGCAGCGGGGCGACAGGGGATTATGGCTACACCTTC.

This chain connects TRBV18 to TRBJ2-2; weak D call: TRBD1 (6 bases). The CDR3 runs 15 residues. V lost 4 bases and J lost 0, with 9 bases in between. Germline-derived CDR1 and CDR2 are KGHSH and LQKENI. This CDR3 is CASSQGHTNTGELFF. CDR3 sequence (DNA): TGTGCCAGCTCACAGGGACACACGAACACCGGGGAGCTGTTTTTT.

This clone was observed a few times. V and J are TRBV20-1 and TRBJ2-4; 7 bases align to TRBD1. The CDR3 extends over 15 amino acids. Trimming at V came to 5 bases and at J to 2 bases, leaving 9 bases not matched to a gene. Germline loops: CDR1 DFQATT, CDR2 SNEGSKA (reference sequence). CDR3 amino acids: CSARDRVISKNIQYF. The CDR3 nucleotides read TGCAGTGCTCGTGACAGGGTTATTTCCAAAAACATTCAGTACTTC.

The chain recombines TRBV18 with TRBJ1-1; the match to TRBD1 covers 7 bases. The germline gives CDR1 KGHSH, CDR2 LQKENI. The trim removed 2 bases at V and 1 base at J, leaving 13 bases unmatched. The CDR3 is 18 amino acids. The CDR3 is CASSPMGPSRGKNTEAFF. The DNA of the CDR3 is TGTGCCAGCTCACCAATGGGCCCGTCCAGGGGGAAGAACACTGAAGCTTTCTTT.

V usage is TRBV5-1 and J usage is TRBJ1-1; TRBD1 matches at 7 bases. The CDR3 has 14 amino acids. The V and J ends lost 0 bases and 8 bases, in that order; junction bases with no gene match: 7. Germline V gene sequence: CDR1 SGHRS, CDR2 YFSETQ. This CDR3 is CASSLAGRTGEAFF. In DNA form, the CDR3 reads TGCGCCAGCAGCTTGGCGGGTCGGACAGGAGAAGCTTTCTTT.

The chain has TRBV14 and TRBJ1-1, with unresolved D. Trimming pared 4 bases from V and 7 bases from J, leaving 10 bases between. The V gene's germline CDR1 is SGHDN and CDR2 FVKESK. This CDR3 is built from 12 residues. CDR3 nucleotide sequence: TGTGCCAGCAGCCCCCAGAGGAATGAAGCTTTCTTT. Amino acid sequence: CASSPQRNEAFF.

V gene TRBV11-2 combines with J gene TRBJ2-7, with 13 bases aligning to TRBD2. CDR3 length: 16 amino acids. CDR1 is SGHAT and CDR2 is FQNNGV in the germline V gene. The V and J ends lost 5 bases and 1 base, in that order; junction bases with no gene match: 5. DNA of the CDR3: TGTGCCAGCAGCCCTCGGACTAGCGGGGGATCCTACGAGCAGTACTTC. Its protein is CASSPRTSGGSYEQYF.

This clone was detected a few times. This sequence joins TRBV5-1 and TRBJ1-1; perhaps TRBD1 as D (5 bases). V gave up 4 bases and J gave up 5 bases, with 15 bases separating them. CDR1 SGHRS and CDR2 YFSETQ come from the germline V gene. The CDR3 has 14 residues. Written as DNA, the CDR3 is TGCGCCAGCAGCAACACAAGGGGCCGGACTGAAGCTTTCTTT. Translation: CASSNTRGRTEAFF.

V and J are TRBV5-4 and TRBJ1-1; maybe TRBD1 (5 bases). Germline loops: CDR1 SGHNT, CDR2 YYREEE (reference sequence). V was clipped by 4 bases and J by 0 bases, with 13 bases between them. The CDR3 is made up of 15 amino acids. In DNA form, the CDR3 reads TGTGCCAGCAGCCCTCGTCGACAGCTGAACACTGAAGCTTTCTTT. Protein product: CASSPRRQLNTEAFF.

CDR3 amino acids: CAARTGGANGYTF. CDR3 nucleotide sequence: TGTGCAGCTCGGACAGGGGGAGCGAATGGCTACACCTTC. The rearrangement links TRBV6-5 to TRBJ1-2, with 10 bases identical to TRBD1. Per the germline V gene, CDR1 is MNHEY and CDR2 is SVGAGI. This CDR3 has 13 amino acids.

The gene calls are TRBV5-1 and TRBJ1-1, with TRBD1 matching 10 bases. With V trimmed by 4 bases and J by 4 bases, 10 bases remained unmatched. CDR1 SGHRS and CDR2 YFSETQ come from the germline V gene. The CDR3 contains 16 residues. CDR3 DNA sequence: TGCGCCAGCAGCCGAACCGCCGGGACAGGGGCCACTGAAGCTTTCTTT. This gives the protein CASSRTAGTGATEAFF.

V is TRBV7-9 and J is TRBJ1-1; no reliable D call. The V and J ends lost 2 bases and 0 bases respectively, with 7 bases between them. Germline lookup yields CDR1 SEHNR and CDR2 FQNEAQ (reference sequence). CDR3 length: 14 residues. The CDR3 DNA is TGTGCCAGCAGCTTATCAGGTATGAACACTGAAGCTTTCTTT. It codes for CASSLSGMNTEAFF.

As DNA, the CDR3 is TGCAGCGTTATTTGGCCCCCAGGATATGAGCAGTTCTTC. This encodes CSVIWPPGYEQFF. The rearrangement links TRBV29-1 to TRBJ2-1; D is ambiguous. Germline V lookup: CDR1 SQVTM, CDR2 ANQGSEA. The CDR3 runs to 13 residues. V was trimmed by 5 bases and J by 8 bases, leaving 16 bases between them.

In this sample, this clone turned up once. The rearrangement joins TRBV2 to TRBJ2-2; D perhaps matches TRBD2 (5 bases). Germline values: CDR1 SNHLY, CDR2 FYNNEI. Trimming took 2 bases from V and 4 from J, leaving 11 bases between them. The CDR3 totals 15 residues. The CDR3 DNA reads as TGTGCCAGCAGTGAAAGGGCTAGCAGCACCGGGGAGCTGTTTTTT. Translated: CASSERASSTGELFF.